This paragraph covers one T cell receptor (beta chain) sequence. Per the original methods: Reference gene primers were amplified, and this amplification served to estimate nucleated cell counts. The table came from immunoSEQ multiplex PCR; TCRdb's copy has only in-frame clones and leaves some out. D and trimming come from the DNA, and the V and J calls and clone size come from that table. The table lists roughly 150,000 clones, about 77% of them singletons. CDR1 is MNHNY, CDR2 SVGAGI, per germline (reference sequence). V was clipped by 6 bases and J by 3 bases; unmatched bases: 7. The CDR3 runs 15 residues. The data originate from a study of blood T cell repertoires in COVID-19. Study background: Both acute and convalescent COVID-19 samples were obtained from the United States, Italy and Spain. T cells, B-cell-depleted T cells, or PBMCs provided the cDNA or gDNA that served as material.

This TCR was sampled from a woman older than 75 with acute or convalescent COVID-19. The chain uses TRBV6-6 and TRBJ1-1; TRBD1 matches at 10 bases. Source material: peripheral blood. CDR3 amino acids: CASSPRQGAYTEAFF. The DNA of the CDR3 is TGTGCCAGCAGCCCTAGACAGGGGGCGTACACTGAAGCTTTCTTT.